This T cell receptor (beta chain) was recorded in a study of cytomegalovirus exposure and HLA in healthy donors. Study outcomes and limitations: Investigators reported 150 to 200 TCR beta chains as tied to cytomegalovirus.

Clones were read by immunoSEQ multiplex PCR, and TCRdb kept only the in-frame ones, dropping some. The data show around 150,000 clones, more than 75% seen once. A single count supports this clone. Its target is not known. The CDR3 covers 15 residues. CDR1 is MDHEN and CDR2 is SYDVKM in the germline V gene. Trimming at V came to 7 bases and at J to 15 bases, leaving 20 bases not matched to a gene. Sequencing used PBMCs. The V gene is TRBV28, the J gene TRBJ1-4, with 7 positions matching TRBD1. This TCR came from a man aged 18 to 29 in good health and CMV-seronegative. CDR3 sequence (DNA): TGTGCCAGCACCCAAGGGACAGATCACCCGCAGAAGGTGTTTTTT. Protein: CASTQGTDHPQKVFF.